A single sample gave rise to the 3 T cell receptor beta chains below, sequenced in a study of blood T cell repertoires in COVID-19. TCRdb keeps only in-frame clones here, not all; method: immunoSEQ multiplex PCR. The sample consists of around 100,000 clones, about 88% of them appearing once. The sequenced sample was peripheral blood. All receptors come from a man of 80 years or more with acute or convalescent COVID-19.

The rearrangement joins TRBV7-2 to TRBJ1-2; D is unresolved. The V end lost 4 bases, the J end lost 9 bases, and 18 bases lay between the germline ends. CDR1 and CDR2 (germline): SGHTA, FQGNSA. This CDR3 has 14 amino acids. CDR3 DNA sequence: TGTGCCAGCAGCTCCTCCTCCGGGGTCTCGAGCTACACCTTC. Its translation: CASSSSSGVSSYTF.

The rearrangement links TRBV12-3 or TRBV12-4 to TRBJ2-7, with 10 nucleotides matching TRBD1. The junction had 2 bases not matched to a gene; V was cut back by 6 bases and J by 3 bases. This CDR3 is 13 amino acids long. CDR3 bases: TGTGCCAGCAGCAGGACAGGGGGCTACGAGCAGTACTTC. Its translation: CASSRTGGYEQYF.

The CDR3 DNA reads as TGTGCCAGCAGTGCTAAACAGGGCTCCTATAGCAATCAGCCCCAGCATTTT. It translates to CASSAKQGSYSNQPQHF. The rearrangement links TRBV6-1 to TRBJ1-5, with D perhaps TRBD1 (6 bases). CDR1 MNHNS and CDR2 SASEGT come from the germline V gene. Trimming cost V 4 bases and J 0 bases, with 16 bases left between them. The CDR3 contains 17 residues.